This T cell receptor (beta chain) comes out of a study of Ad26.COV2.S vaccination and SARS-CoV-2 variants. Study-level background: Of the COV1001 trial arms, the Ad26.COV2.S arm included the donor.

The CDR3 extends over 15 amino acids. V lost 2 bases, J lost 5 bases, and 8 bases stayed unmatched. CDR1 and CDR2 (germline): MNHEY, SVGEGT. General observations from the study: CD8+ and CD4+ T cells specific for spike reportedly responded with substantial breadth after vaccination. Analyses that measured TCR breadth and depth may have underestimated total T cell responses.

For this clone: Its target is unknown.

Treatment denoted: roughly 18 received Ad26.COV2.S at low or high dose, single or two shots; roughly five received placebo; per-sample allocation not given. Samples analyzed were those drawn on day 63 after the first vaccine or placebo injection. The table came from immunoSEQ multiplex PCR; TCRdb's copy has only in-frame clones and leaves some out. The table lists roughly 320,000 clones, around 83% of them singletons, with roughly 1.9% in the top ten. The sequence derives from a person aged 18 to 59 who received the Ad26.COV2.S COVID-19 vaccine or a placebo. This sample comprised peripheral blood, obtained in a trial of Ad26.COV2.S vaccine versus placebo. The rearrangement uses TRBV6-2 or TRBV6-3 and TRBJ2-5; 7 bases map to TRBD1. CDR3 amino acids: CASSYGTGDRETQYF. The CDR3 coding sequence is TGTGCCAGCAGTTACGGCACAGGGGATAGGGAGACCCAGTACTTC.